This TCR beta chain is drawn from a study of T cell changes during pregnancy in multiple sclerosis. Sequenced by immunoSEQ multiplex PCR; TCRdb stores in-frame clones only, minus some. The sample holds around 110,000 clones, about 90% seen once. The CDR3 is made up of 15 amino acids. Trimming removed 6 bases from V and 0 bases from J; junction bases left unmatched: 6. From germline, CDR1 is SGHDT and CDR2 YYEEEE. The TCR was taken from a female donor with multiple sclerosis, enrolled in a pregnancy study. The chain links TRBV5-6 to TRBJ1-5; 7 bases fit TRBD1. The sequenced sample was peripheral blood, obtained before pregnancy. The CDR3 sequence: CASNRTGFSNQPQHF. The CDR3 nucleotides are TGTGCCAGCAACCGGACAGGATTTAGCAATCAGCCCCAGCATTTT.